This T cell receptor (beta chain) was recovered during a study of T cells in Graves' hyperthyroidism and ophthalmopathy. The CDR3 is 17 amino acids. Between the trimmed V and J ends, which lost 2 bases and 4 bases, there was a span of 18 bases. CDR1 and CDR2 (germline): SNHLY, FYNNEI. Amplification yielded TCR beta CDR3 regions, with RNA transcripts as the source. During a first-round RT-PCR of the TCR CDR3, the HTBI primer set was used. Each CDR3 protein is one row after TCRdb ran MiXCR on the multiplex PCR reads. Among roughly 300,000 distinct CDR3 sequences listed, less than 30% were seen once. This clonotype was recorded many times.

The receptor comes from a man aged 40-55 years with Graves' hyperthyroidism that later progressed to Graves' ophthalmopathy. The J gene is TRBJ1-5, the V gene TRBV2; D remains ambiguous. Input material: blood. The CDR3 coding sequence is TGTGCCAGCAGTGAAAGTGGTCCGGGCACCAGAAATCAGCCCCAGCATTTT. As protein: CASSESGPGTRNQPQHF.